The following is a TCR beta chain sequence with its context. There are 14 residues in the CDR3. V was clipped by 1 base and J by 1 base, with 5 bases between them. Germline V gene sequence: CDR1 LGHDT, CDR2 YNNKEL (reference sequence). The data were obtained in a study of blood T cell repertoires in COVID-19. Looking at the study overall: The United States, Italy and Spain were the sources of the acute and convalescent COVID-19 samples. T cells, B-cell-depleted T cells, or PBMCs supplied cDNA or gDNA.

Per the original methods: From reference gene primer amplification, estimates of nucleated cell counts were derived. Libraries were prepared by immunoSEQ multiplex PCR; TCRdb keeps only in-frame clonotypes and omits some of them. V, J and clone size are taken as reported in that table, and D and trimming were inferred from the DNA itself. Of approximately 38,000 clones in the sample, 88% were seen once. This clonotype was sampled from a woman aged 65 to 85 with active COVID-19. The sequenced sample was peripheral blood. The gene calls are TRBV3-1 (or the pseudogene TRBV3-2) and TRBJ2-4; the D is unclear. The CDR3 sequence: CASSQGAAKNIQYF. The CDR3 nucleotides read TGTGCCAGCAGCCAAGGGGCCGCCAAAAACATTCAGTACTTC.